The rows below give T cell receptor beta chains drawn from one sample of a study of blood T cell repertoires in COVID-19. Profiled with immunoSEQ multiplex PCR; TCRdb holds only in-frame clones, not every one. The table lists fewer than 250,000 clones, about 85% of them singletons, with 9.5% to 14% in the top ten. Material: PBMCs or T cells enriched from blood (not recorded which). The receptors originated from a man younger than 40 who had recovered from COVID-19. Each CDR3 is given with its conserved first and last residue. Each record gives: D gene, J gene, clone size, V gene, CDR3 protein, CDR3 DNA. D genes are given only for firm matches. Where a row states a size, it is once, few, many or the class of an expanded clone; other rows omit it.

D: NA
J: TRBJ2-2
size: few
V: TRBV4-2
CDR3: CASSQNNGELFF
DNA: TGTGCCAGCAGCCAAAACAACGGGGAGCTGTTTTTT

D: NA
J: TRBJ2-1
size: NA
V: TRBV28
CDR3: CATTSYNEQFF
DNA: TGTGCGACAACTTCTTACAATGAGCAGTTCTTC

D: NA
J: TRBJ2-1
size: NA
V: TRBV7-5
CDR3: CARSSLGVGEEQFF
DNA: TGTGCCAGAAGCTCCCTAGGAGTGGGAGAAGAGCAGTTCTTC

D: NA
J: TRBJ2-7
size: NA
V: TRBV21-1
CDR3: CASSNRDRRSSYEQYF
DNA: TGTGCCAGCAGCAACCGGGACAGGCGAAGCTCCTACGAGCAGTACTTC

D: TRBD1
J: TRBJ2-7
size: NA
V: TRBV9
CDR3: CASSVGTVSYEQYF
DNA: TGTGCCAGCAGCGTTGGGACAGTGTCCTACGAGCAGTACTTC

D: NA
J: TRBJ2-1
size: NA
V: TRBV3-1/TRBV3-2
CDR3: CASSSVVADLNEQFF
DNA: TGTGCCAGCAGCTCAGTGGTAGCGGATCTCAATGAGCAGTTCTTC

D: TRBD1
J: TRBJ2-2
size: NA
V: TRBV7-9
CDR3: CASSLRGGAGTGELFF
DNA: TGTGCCAGCAGCTTACGAGGGGGCGCCGGCACCGGGGAGCTGTTTTTT

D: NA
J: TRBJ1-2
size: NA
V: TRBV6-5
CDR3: CASSYTQGYGYTF
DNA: TGTGCCAGCAGTTATACGCAGGGATATGGCTACACCTTC

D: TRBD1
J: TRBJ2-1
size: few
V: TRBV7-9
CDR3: CASSPRTGFNNEQFF
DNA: TGTGCCAGCAGCCCGCGGACAGGATTCAACAATGAGCAGTTCTTC

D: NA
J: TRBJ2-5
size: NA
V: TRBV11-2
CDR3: CASSLLVGAGETQYF
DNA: TGTGCCAGCAGTTTGTTGGTGGGGGCGGGCGAGACCCAGTACTTC

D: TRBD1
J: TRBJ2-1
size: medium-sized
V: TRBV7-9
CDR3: CASSWTGDNEQFF
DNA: TGTGCCAGCAGCTGGACAGGGGACAATGAGCAGTTCTTC

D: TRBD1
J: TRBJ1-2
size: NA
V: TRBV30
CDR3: CAWSFRDRDYGYTF
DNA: TGTGCCTGGAGTTTCCGGGACAGGGACTATGGCTACACCTTC

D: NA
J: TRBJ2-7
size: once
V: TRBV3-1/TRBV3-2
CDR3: CASSQGPPGVLNF
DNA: TGTGCCAGCAGCCAAGGCCCGCCGGGGGTCCTTAATTTC

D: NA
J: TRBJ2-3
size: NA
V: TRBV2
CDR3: CASTSQGISTDTQYF
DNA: TGTGCCAGCACCAGCCAGGGTATTTCCACAGATACGCAGTATTTT

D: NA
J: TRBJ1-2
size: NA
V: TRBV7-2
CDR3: CASSSDKNYGYTF
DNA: TGTGCCAGCAGCTCGGACAAGAACTATGGCTACACCTTC

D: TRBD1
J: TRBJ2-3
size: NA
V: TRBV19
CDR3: CASHEGGTGGWDTQYF
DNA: TGTGCCAGCCACGAAGGGGGGACAGGGGGCTGGGATACGCAGTATTTT

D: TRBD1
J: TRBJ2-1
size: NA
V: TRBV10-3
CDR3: CAISRRGQYNEQFF
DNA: TGTGCCATCAGTCGCAGGGGGCAATACAATGAGCAGTTCTTC

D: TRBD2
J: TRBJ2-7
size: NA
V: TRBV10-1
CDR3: CASSRSLAGAREQYF
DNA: TGCGCCAGCAGTCGCAGCCTAGCGGGAGCTCGGGAGCAGTACTTC

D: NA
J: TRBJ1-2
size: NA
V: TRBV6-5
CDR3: CAVRGQNYGYTF
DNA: TGTGCCGTTCGGGGACAAAACTATGGCTACACCTTC

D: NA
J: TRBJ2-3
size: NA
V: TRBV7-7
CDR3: CASSSLTGSEQYF
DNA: TGTGCCAGCAGCTCGCTTACGGGGTCGGAGCAGTATTTT

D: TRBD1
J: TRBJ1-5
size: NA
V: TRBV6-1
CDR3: CASSETGGRQPQHF
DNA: TGTGCCAGCAGTGAGACAGGGGGGAGACAGCCCCAGCATTTT

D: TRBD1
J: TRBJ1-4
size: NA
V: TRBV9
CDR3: CASSGQGFNEKLFF
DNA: TGTGCCAGCAGCGGACAGGGGTTTAATGAAAAACTGTTTTTT

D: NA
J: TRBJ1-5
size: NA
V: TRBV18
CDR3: CASSPRGSLGKGQPQHF
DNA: TGTGCCAGCTCACCGCGGGGCAGCCTGGGGAAAGGTCAGCCCCAGCATTTT

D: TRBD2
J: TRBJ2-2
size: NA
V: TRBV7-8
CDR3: CASVAVGGRAFSGELFF
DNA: TGTGCCAGCGTCGCGGTCGGCGGGAGGGCATTTTCCGGGGAGCTGTTTTTT

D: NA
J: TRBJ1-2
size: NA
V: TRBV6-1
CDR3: CASSEFSGDGYTF
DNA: TGTGCCAGCAGTGAGTTTTCAGGGGATGGCTACACCTTC

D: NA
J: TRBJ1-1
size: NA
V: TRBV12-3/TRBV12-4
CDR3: CASILRQNTEAFF
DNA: TGTGCCAGCATCCTTCGACAGAACACTGAAGCTTTCTTT

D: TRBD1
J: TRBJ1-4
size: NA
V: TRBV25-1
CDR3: CASSSRQGRYEKLFF
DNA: TGTGCCAGCAGTTCCCGACAGGGGCGTTATGAAAAACTGTTTTTT

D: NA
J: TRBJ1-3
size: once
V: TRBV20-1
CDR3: CSAAVGNTIYF
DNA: TGCAGTGCTGCGGTTGGAAACACCATATATTTT

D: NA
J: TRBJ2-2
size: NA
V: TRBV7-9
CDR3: CASSLSGGLTGELFF
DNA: TGTGCCAGCAGCTTATCTGGGGGCTTGACCGGGGAGCTGTTTTTT

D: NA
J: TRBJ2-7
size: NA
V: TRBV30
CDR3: CAWSVKGFLGWQYF
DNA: TGTGCCTGGAGTGTAAAGGGGTTCCTAGGGTGGCAGTACTTC

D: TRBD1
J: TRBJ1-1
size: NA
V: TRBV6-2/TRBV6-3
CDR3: CASSYGTGEAFF
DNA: TGTGCCAGCAGTTACGGGACAGGCGAAGCTTTCTTT

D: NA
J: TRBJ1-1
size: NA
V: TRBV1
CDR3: CTSSHTKEAFF
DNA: TGCACCAGCAGCCACACAAAGGAAGCTTTCTTT

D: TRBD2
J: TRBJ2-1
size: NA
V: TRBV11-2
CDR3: CASSSAGAGDSSEQFF
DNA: TGTGCCAGCAGCTCCGCTGGGGCGGGAGATAGCTCGGAGCAGTTCTTC

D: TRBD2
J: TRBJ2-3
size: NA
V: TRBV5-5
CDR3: CASSLVAGGGARDTQYF
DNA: TGTGCCAGCAGCTTGGTCGCTGGCGGGGGGGCTAGAGATACGCAGTATTTT

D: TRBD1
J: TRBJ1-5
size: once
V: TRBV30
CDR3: CAWGFGTGKISNQPQHF
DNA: TGTGCCTGGGGCTTCGGGACAGGAAAAATAAGCAATCAGCCCCAGCATTTT

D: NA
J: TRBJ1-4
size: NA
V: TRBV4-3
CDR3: CASSQVVGAVTNEKLFF
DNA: TGCGCCAGCAGCCAAGTGGTGGGGGCAGTGACTAATGAAAAACTGTTTTTT

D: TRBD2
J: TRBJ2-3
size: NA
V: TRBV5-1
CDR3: CASSGGDYTDTQYF
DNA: TGCGCCAGCAGCGGGGGGGACTACACAGATACGCAGTATTTT

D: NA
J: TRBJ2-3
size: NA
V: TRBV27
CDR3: CASSLNIFSTDTQYF
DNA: TGTGCCAGCAGTTTGAACATATTTAGCACAGATACGCAGTATTTT

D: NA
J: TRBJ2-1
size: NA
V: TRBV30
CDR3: CAWSPPGPRDEQFF
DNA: TGTGCCTGGAGCCCACCGGGTCCTCGGGATGAGCAGTTCTTC

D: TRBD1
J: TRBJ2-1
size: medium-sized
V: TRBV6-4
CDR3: CASEPGTGGNEQFF
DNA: TGTGCCAGCGAGCCCGGGACAGGGGGCAATGAGCAGTTCTTC

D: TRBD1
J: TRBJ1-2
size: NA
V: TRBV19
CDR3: CATQTGYGYTF
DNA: TGTGCCACCCAGACAGGGTATGGCTACACCTTC

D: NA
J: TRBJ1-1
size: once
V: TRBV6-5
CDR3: CASSYRIQGGNTEAFF
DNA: TGTGCCAGCAGTTACCGCATCCAAGGGGGAAACACTGAAGCTTTCTTT

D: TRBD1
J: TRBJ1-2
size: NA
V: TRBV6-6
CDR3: CASTPLRDRDSVGYTF
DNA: TGTGCCAGCACCCCACTCCGGGACAGGGATTCTGTTGGCTACACCTTC

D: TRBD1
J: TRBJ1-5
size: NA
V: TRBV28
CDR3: CATRQGENQPQHF
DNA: TGTGCCACGCGACAGGGGGAAAATCAGCCCCAGCATTTT

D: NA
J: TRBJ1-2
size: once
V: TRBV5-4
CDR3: CASSLTGQQYGYTF
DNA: TGTGCCAGCAGCTTAACTGGACAGCAATATGGCTACACCTTC

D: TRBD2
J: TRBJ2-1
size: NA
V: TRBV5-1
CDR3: CASSLVAGLYNEQFF
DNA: TGCGCCAGCAGCTTGGTCGCGGGACTATACAATGAGCAGTTCTTC

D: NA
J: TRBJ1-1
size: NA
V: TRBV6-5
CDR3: CASSQLQGTEAFF
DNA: TGTGCCAGCAGTCAATTACAGGGCACTGAAGCTTTCTTT

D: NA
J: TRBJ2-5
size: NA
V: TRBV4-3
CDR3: CASSQRSGRGSQETQYF
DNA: TGCGCCAGCAGCCAACGTAGCGGTAGGGGTAGCCAAGAGACCCAGTACTTC

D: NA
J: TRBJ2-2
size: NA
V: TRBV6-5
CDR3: CASSQLYLTGELFF
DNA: TGTGCCAGCAGTCAACTATACCTCACCGGGGAGCTGTTTTTT

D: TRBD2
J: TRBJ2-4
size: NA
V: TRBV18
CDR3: CASSPRTPGLYKNIQYF
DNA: TGTGCCAGCTCACCCCGGACGCCGGGACTATACAAAAACATTCAGTACTTC